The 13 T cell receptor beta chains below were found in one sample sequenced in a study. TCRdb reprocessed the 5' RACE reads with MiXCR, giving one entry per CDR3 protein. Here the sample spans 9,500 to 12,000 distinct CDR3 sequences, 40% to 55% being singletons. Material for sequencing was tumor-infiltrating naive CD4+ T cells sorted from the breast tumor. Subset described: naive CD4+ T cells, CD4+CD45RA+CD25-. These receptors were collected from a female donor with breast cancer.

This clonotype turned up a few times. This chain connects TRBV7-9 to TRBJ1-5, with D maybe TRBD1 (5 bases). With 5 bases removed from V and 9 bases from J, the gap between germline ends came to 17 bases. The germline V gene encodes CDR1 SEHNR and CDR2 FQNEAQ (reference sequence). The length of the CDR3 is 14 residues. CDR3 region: CASSAGHGGTPQHF. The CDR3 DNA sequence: TGTGCCAGCAGCGCAGGTCATGGCGGGACGCCCCAGCATTTT.

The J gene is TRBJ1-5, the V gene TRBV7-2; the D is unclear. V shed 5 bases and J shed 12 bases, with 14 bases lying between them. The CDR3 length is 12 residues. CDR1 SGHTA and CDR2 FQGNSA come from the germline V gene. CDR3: CASSLPGSRQHF. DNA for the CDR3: TGTGCCAGCAGCCTGCCCGGGTCCCGCCAGCATTTT. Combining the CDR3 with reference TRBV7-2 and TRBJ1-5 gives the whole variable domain GAGVSQSPSNKVTEKGKDVELRCDPISGHTALYWYRQSLGQGLEFLIYFQGNSAPDKSGLPSDRFSAERTGGSVSTLTIQRTQQEDSAVYLCASSLPGSRQHFGDGTRLSIL.

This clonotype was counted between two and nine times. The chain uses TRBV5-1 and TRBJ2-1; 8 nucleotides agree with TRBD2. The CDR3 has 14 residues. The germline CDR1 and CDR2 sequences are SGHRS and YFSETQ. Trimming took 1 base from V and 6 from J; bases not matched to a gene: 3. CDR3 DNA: TGCGCCAGCAGCTTGTCGGGAGGGGGCAATGAGCAGTTCTTC. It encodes CASSLSGGGNEQFF.

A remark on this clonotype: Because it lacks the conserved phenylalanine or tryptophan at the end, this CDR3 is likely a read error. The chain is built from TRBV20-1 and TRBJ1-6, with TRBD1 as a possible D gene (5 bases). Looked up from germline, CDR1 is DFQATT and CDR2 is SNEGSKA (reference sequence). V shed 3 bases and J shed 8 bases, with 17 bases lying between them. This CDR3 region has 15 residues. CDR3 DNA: TGCAGTGCTAGGATAAGCGGGGCTGGTGATTCACCCCTCCACCTT. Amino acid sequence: CSARISGAGDSPLHL.

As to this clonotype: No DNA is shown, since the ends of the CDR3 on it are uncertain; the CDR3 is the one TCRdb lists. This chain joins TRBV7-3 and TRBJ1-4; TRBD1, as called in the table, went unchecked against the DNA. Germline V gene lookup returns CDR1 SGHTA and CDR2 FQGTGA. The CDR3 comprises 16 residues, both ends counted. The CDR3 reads CASSLTRTGAVKNCFF.

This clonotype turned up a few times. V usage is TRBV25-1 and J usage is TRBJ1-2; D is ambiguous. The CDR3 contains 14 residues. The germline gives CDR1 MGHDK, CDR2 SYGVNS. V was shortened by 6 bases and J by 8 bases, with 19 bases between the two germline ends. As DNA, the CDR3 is TGTGCCAGCAGGACCCCCGGCACAGTGGAGGGCTACACCTTC. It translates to CASRTPGTVEGYTF.

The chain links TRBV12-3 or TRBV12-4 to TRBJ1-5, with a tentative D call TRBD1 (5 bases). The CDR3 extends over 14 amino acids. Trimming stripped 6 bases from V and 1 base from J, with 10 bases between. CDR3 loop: CASSPRVSNQPQHF. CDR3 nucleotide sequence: TGTGCCAGCAGCCCCAGGGTGAGCAATCAGCCCCAGCATTTT.

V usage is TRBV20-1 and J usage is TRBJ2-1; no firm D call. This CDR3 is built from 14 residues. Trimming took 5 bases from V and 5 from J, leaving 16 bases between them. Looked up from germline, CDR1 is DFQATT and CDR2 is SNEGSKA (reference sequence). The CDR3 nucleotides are TGCAGTGCTGAAACTATACTTATCAACAATGAGCAGTTCTTC. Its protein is CSAETILINNEQFF.

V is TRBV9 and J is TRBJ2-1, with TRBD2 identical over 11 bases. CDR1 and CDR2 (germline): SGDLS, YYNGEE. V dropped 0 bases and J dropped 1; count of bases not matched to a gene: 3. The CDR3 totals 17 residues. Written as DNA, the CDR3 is TGTGCCAGCAGCGTAGCAACTAGCGGGAGTTCCTACAATGAGCAGTTCTTC. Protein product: CASSVATSGSSYNEQFF.

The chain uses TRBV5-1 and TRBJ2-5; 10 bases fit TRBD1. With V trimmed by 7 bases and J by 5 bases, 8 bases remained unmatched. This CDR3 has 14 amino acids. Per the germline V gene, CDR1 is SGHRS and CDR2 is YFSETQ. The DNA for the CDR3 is TGCGCCAGCCGGAGCGGGACAGGGGCGGAGACCCAGTACTTC. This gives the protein CASRSGTGAETQYF.

CDR3 region: CASSWTSRRTEAFF. The CDR3 DNA follows: TGTGCCAGCAGTTGGACATCCCGGAGGACTGAAGCTTTCTTT. V usage is TRBV6-2 or TRBV6-3 and J usage is TRBJ1-1; D is possibly TRBD1 (5 bases). CDR1 and CDR2 (germline): MNHEY, SVGEGT. CDR3 length: 14 amino acids. V was trimmed by 4 bases and J by 5 bases, leaving 14 bases between them.

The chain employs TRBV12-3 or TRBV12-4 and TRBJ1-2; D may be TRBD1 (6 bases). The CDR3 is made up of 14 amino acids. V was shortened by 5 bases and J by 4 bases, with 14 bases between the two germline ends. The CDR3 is CASSPRRGVYGYTF. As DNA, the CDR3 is TGTGCCAGCAGTCCGCGGAGGGGGGTCTATGGCTACACCTTC.

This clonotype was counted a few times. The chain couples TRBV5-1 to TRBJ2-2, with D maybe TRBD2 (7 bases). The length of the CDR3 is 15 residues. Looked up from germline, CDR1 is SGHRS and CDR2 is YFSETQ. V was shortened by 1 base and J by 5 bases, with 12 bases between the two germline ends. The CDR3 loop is CASSLLQGGTGELFF. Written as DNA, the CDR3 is TGCGCCAGCAGCTTGCTACAGGGAGGGACCGGGGAGCTGTTTTTT.